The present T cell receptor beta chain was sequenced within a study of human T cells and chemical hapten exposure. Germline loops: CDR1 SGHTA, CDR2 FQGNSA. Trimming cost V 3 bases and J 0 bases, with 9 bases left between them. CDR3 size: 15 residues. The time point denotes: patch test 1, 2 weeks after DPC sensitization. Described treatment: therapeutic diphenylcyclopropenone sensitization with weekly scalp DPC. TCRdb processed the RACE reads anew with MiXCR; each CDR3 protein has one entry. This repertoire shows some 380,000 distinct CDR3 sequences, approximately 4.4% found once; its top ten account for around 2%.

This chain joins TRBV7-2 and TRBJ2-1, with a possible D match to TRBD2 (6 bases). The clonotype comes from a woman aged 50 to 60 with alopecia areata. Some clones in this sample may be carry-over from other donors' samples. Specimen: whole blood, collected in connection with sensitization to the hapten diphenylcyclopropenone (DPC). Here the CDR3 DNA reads TGTGCCAGCAGCTTGCAGACTAGCTCCTACAATGAGCAGTTCTTC. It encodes CASSLQTSSYNEQFF.